Sequencing of this T cell receptor beta chain was carried out in a study of regulatory T cells in long-lasting Graves disease. Notes on this clonotype: Its specificity is unknown.

Study-wide results and caveats: Repertoires from persistent disease leaned toward TRBV28, TRBJ1-2 and TRBJ2-5. Persistent Graves' patients possessed reduced TCR diversity relative to recently diagnosed ones.

The time point denotes: persistent/refractory GD, antithyroid drugs over 5 years with positive TRAb. PBMC RNA was the source of the TCR library. EDTA tubes collected around 8.7 milliliters of peripheral blood. There are 15 residues in the CDR3. Germline V gene data show CDR1 as SNHLY and CDR2 as FYNNEI. Trimming stripped 4 bases from V and 7 bases from J, with 18 bases between. iRepertoire HTBI primers and Arm-PCR of CDR3 regions built TCR beta libraries. As handled by the study authors: Sample data revealed some 58 TRBV and 14 TRBJ segments. TCRdb analysed the multiplex PCR reads with MiXCR anew, one entry per CDR3 protein. TCRdb's processing, not the study's, gives the V and J calls here. The sample shows 450,000 or so distinct CDR3 sequences, 20% to 25% of them seen only once.

The material sequenced was peripheral blood mononuclear cells (PBMCs), taken when the disease was refractory, from a patient treated with antithyroid drugs. This clonotype was sampled from a female donor with Graves disease. This chain connects TRBV2 to TRBJ2-3, with unresolved D. CDR3 residues: CASSVSIPPTNTQYF. The CDR3 region has the DNA TGTGCCAGCAGTGTCTCGATTCCACCGACGAATACGCAGTATTTT.